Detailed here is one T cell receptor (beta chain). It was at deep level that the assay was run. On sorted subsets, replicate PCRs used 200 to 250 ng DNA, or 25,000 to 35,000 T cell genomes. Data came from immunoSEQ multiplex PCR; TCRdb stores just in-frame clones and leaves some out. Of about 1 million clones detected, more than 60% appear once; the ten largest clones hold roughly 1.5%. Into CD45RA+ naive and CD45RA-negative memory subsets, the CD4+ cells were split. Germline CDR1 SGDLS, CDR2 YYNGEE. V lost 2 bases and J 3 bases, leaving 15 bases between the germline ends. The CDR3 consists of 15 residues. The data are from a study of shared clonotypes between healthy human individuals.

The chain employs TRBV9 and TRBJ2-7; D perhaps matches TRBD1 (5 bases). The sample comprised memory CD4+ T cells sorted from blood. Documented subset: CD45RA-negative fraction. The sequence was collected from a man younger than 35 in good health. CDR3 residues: CASSVTEYQGYEQYF. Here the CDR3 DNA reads TGTGCCAGCAGCGTGACCGAATACCAGGGCTACGAGCAGTACTTC.